What follows are 10 T cell receptor beta chains derived from one specimen sequenced in a study of blood T cell repertoires in COVID-19. The protocol was immunoSEQ multiplex PCR, while the TCRdb copy is restricted to in-frame clones and leaves out a portion. Seen here are 250,000 to 300,000 clones, around 91% observed once, and the top ten hold around 12%. The sequencing input was peripheral blood. These TCRs come from a woman in her sixties or seventies with acute or convalescent COVID-19.

The rearrangement links TRBV15 to TRBJ2-7; 9 bases fit TRBD1. This CDR3 spans 14 amino acids. V gave up 3 bases and J gave up 6 bases; unmatched junction bases: 6. The V gene's germline CDR1 is LNHNV and CDR2 YYDKDF (reference sequence). This CDR3 reads CATSSGTGMVEQYF. CDR3 nucleotide sequence: TGTGCCACCAGCAGCGGGACAGGGATGGTCGAGCAGTACTTC.

The chain combines TRBV19 with TRBJ2-2; D perhaps matches TRBD1 (6 bases). CDR1 is LNHDA, CDR2 SQIVND, per germline (reference sequence). V was pared by 7 bases and J by 2 bases, with 26 bases between. The CDR3 runs 19 residues. The CDR3, as DNA: TGTGCCAGTACCTTTAGGCGCCAGGGGAAAAAAACTAACACCGGGGAGCTGTTTTTT. Amino acids: CASTFRRQGKKTNTGELFF.

This clone turned up a few times. This chain joins TRBV9 and TRBJ1-5; possibly TRBD1 for D (5 bases). Germline CDR1 is SGDLS and CDR2 is YYNGEE. CDR3 length equals 16 residues. V lost 0 bases to trimming and J lost 0 bases, with 10 bases between them. CDR3 loop: CASSVDPDTSNQPQHF. The CDR3 DNA is TGTGCCAGCAGCGTAGACCCGGACACTAGCAATCAGCCCCAGCATTTT.

The chain employs TRBV28 and TRBJ1-1; weak D call: TRBD1 (6 bases). V lost 6 bases to trimming and J lost 0 bases, with 8 bases between them. This CDR3 is 13 amino acids long. Germline V CDR1 and CDR2: MDHEN, SYDVKM. CDR3 DNA sequence: TGTGCCAGCAGCCCAGGGGTGAACACTGAAGCTTTCTTT. Translating gives CASSPGVNTEAFF.

The chain employs TRBV7-3 and TRBJ2-3, with 8 positions matching TRBD1. The CDR3 extends over 14 amino acids. CDR1 is SGHTA and CDR2 is FQGTGA in the germline V gene. Trimming cost V 3 bases and J 4 bases; bases outside gene matches: 3. The CDR3 here is CASSFGQGPDTQYF. CDR3 sequence (DNA): TGTGCCAGCAGCTTCGGACAGGGCCCAGATACGCAGTATTTT.

The chain recombines TRBV27 with TRBJ1-1; TRBD1 is a possible D gene (6 bases). Germline lookup yields CDR1 MNHEY and CDR2 SMNVEV (reference sequence). The CDR3 totals 17 residues. V dropped 6 bases and J dropped 6 bases, with 26 bases sitting between them. The CDR3 DNA follows: TGTGCCAGCAGCCGATACGACGGGAACCCTGGGGGCGCTGAAGCTTTCTTT. Its protein product is CASSRYDGNPGGAEAFF.

This clone was seen once. The chain combines TRBV12-3 or TRBV12-4 with TRBJ1-3, with D possibly TRBD1 on 6 matching bases. CDR3 length: 12 amino acids. Between the trimmed V and J ends, which lost 6 bases and 5 bases, there was a span of 8 bases. The CDR3 region is CASSWDRNTIYF. The CDR3, as DNA: TGTGCCAGCAGCTGGGACAGAAACACCATATATTTT.

This chain connects TRBV9 to TRBJ1-2; perhaps TRBD1 as D (6 bases). The V gene lost 0 bases and the J gene lost 5 bases, with 14 bases spanning the gap. CDR1 SGDLS and CDR2 YYNGEE come from the germline V gene. The CDR3 sequence is 15 residues long. The CDR3 spells CASSVDSGERYGYTF. The DNA of the CDR3 is TGTGCCAGCAGCGTAGATTCAGGGGAACGATATGGCTACACCTTC.

The chain uses TRBV6-2 or TRBV6-3 and TRBJ1-5; D is ambiguous. In germline, CDR1 is MNHEY, CDR2 SVGEGT. This CDR3 is built from 21 residues. Trimming stripped 0 bases from V and 0 bases from J, with 24 bases between. The chain's CDR3 is CASSYSSGSASTPLSNQPQHF. The DNA for the CDR3 is TGTGCCAGCAGTTACTCGTCGGGGTCCGCGTCCACCCCGCTTAGCAATCAGCCCCAGCATTTT.

The chain combines TRBV6-6 with TRBJ1-3; possibly TRBD1 for D (5 bases). Per the germline V gene, CDR1 is MNHNY and CDR2 is SVGAGI (reference sequence). Trimming took 5 bases from V and 2 from J, leaving 10 bases between them. CDR3 length: 14 residues. As DNA, the CDR3 is TGTGCCAGCAGTCGGGGGGGGACTGGAAACACCATATATTTT. This translates into CASSRGGTGNTIYF.